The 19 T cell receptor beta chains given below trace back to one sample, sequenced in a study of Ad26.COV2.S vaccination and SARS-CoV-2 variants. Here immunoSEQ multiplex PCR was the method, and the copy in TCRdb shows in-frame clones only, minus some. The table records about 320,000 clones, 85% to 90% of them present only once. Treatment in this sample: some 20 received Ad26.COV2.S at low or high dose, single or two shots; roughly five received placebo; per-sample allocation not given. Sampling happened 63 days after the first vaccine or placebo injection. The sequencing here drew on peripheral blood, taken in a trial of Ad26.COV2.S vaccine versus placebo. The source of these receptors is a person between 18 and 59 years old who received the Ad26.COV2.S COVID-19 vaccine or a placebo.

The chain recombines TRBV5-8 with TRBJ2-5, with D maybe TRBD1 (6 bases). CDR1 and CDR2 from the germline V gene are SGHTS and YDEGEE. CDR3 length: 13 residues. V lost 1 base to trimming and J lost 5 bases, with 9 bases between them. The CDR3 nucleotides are TGTGCCAGCAGCTTGTTGGGGGCGGAGACCCAGTACTTC. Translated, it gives CASSLLGAETQYF.

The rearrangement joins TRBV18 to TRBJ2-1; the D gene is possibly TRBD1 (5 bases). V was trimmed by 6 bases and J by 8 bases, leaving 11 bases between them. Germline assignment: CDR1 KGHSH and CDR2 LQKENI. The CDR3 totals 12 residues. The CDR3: CASSFVGDEQFF. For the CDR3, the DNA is TGTGCCAGCTCCTTCGTAGGGGATGAGCAGTTCTTC.

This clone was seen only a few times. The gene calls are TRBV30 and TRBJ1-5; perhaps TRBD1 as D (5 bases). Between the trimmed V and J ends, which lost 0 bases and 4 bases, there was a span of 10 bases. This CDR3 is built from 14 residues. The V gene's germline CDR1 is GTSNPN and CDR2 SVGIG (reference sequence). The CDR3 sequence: CAWSVGQFNQPQHF. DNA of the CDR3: TGTGCCTGGAGTGTGGGGCAGTTTAATCAGCCCCAGCATTTT.

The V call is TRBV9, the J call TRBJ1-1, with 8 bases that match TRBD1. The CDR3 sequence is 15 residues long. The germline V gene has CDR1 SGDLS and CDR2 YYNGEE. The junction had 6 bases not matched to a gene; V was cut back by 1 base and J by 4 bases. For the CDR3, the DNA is TGTGCCAGCAGCGTACAGGGGGCCAGGGGCACTGAAGCTTTCTTT. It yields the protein CASSVQGARGTEAFF. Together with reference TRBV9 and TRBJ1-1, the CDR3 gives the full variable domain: DSGVTQTPKHLITATGQRVTLRCSPRSGDLSVYWYQQSLDQGLQFLIQYYNGEERAKGNILERFSAQQFPDLHSELNLSSLELGDSALYFCASSVQGARGTEAFFGQGTRLTVV.

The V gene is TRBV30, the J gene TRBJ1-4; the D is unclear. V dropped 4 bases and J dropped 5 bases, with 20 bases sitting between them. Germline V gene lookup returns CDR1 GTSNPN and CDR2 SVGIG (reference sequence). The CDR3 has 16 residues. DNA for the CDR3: TGTGCCTGGAACTCACCCGGGTCGACTCTGAATGAAAAACTGTTTTTT. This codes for CAWNSPGSTLNEKLFF.

CDR3 sequence reads: CASSDSSLAKNIQYF. The CDR3 DNA reads TGTGCCAGTAGTGATTCGTCGCTAGCCAAAAACATTCAGTACTTC. The chain employs TRBV19 and TRBJ2-4, with D hard to call. The length of the CDR3 is 15 residues. The germline CDR1 and CDR2 sequences are LNHDA and SQIVND (reference sequence). Trimming stripped 5 bases from V and 0 bases from J, with 11 bases between.

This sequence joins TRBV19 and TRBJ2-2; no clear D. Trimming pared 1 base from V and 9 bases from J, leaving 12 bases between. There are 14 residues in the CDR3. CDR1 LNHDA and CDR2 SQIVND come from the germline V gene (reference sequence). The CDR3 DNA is TGTGCCAGTAGTATAGCTAACCGAGACCGGGAGCTGTTTTTT. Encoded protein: CASSIANRDRELFF. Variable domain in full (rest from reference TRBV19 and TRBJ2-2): DGGITQSPKYLFRKEGQNVTLSCEQNLNHDAMYWYRQDPGQGLRLIYYSQIVNDFQKGDIAEGYSVSREKKESFPLTVTSAQKNPTAFYLCASSIANRDRELFFGEGSRLTVL.

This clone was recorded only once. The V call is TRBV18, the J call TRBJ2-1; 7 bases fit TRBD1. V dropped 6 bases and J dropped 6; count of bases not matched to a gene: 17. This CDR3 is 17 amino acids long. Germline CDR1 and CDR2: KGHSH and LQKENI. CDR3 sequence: CASSNYARGYERNEQFF. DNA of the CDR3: TGTGCCAGCTCCAACTACGCCAGGGGGTATGAGCGCAATGAGCAGTTCTTC.

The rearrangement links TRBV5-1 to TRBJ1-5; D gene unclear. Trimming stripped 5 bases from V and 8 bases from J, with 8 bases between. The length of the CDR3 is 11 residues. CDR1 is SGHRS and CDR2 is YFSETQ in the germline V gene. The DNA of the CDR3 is TGCGCCAGCAGTAGAGAGAAGCCCCAGCATTTT. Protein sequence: CASSREKPQHF.

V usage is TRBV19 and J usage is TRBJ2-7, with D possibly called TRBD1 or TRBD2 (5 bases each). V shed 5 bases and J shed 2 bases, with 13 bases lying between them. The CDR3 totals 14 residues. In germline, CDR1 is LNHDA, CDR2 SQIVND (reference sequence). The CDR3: CASSPGTETYEQYF. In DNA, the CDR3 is TGTGCCAGTAGTCCCGGGACGGAAACCTACGAGCAGTACTTC.

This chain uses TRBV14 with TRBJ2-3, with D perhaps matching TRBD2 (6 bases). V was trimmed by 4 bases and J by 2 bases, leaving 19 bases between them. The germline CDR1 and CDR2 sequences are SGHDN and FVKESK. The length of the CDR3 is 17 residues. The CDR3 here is CASSPTSLPGVTDTQYF. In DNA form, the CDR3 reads TGTGCCAGCAGCCCGACGTCTCTACCGGGGGTCACAGATACGCAGTATTTT.

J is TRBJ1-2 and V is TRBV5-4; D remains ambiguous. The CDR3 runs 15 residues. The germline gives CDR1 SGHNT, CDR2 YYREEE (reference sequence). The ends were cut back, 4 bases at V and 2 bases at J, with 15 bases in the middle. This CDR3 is CASSRALQTNYGYTF. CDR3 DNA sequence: TGTGCCAGCAGCCGGGCCCTGCAAACCAACTATGGCTACACCTTC.

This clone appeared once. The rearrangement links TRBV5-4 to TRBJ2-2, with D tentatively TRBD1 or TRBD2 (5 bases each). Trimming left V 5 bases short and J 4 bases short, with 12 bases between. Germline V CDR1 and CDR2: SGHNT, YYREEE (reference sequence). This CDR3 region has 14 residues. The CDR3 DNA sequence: TGTGCCAGCAGTTTCACCGGGGCCACCGGGGAGCTGTTTTTT. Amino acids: CASSFTGATGELFF.

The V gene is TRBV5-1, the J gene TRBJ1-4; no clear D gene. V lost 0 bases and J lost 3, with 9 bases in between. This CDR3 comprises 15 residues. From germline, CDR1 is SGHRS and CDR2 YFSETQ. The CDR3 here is CASSLVGPPNEKLFF. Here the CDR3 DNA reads TGCGCCAGCAGCTTGGTAGGGCCCCCTAATGAAAAACTGTTTTTT.

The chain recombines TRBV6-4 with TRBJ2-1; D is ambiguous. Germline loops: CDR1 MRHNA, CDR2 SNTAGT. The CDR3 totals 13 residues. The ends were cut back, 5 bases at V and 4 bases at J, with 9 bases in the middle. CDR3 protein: CASSTAEYNEQFF. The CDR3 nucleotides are TGTGCCAGCAGTACGGCCGAGTACAATGAGCAGTTCTTC.

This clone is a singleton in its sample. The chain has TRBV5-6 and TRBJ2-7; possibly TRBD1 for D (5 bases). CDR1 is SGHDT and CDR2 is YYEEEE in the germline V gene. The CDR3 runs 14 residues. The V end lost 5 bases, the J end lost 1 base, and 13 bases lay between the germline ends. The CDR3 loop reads CASRAQGVSYEQYF. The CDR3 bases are TGTGCCAGCAGGGCCCAAGGGGTTTCCTACGAGCAGTACTTC.

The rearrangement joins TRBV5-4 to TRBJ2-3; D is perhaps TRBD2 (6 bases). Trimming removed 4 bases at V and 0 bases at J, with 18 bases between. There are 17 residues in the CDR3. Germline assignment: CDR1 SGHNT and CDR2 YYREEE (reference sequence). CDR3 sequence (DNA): TGTGCCAGCAGCCTCAGGGAGGCGGGAACAAGCACAGATACGCAGTATTTT. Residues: CASSLREAGTSTDTQYF.

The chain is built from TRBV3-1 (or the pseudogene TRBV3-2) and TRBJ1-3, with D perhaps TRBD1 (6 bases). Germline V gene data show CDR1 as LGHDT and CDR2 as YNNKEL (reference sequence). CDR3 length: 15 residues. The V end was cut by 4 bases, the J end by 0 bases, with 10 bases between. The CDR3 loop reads CASSPGQHSGNTIYF. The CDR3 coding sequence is TGTGCCAGCAGCCCAGGACAGCACTCTGGAAACACCATATATTTT.

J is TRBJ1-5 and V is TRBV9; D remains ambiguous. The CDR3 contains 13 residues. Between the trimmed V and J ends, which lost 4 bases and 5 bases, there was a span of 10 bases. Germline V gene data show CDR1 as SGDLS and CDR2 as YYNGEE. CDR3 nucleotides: TGTGCCAGCAGCTCCCGAAGTGATCAGCCCCAGCATTTT. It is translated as CASSSRSDQPQHF.